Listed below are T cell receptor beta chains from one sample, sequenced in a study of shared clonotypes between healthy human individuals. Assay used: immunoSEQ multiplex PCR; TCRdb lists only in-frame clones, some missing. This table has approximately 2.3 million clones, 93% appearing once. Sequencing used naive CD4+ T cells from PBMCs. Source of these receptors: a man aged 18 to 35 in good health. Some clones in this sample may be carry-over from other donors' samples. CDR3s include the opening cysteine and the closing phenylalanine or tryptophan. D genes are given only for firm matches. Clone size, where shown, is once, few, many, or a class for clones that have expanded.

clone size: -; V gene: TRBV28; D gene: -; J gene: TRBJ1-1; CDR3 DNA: TGTGCCAGCTTTAAAGAACAGGGTTTGAGGGGCGGGACACCCGGGGAAGCTTTCTTT; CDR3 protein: CASFKEQGLRGGTPGEAFF
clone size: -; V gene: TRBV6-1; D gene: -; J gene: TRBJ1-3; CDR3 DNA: TGTGCCAGCAGTGAAGGCTGGGCTACTGGAAACACCATATATTTT; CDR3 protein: CASSEGWATGNTIYF
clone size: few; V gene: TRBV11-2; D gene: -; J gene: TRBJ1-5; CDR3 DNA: TGTGCCAGCAGCCTTACGGACGGCAATCAGCCCCAGCATTTT; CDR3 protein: CASSLTDGNQPQHF
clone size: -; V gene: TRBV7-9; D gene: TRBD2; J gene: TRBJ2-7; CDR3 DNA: TGTGCCAGCAGCTTAAGCAGGGAGGGGCACGAGCAGTACTTC; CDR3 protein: CASSLSREGHEQYF
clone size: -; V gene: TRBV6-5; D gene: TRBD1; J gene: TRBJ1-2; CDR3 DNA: TGTGCCAGCAGTCCCTCGACAGGGGGCAACTATGGCTACACCTTC; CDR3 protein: CASSPSTGGNYGYTF
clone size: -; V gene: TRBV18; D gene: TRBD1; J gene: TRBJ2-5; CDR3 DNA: TGTGCCAGCTCACCGACCGGGACAGGGGAAAAGACCCAGTACTTC; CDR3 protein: CASSPTGTGEKTQYF
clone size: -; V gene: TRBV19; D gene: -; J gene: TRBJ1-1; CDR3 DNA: TGTGCCAGTAGTCAGGGGTTTTTGGGGAACACTGAAGCTTTCTTT; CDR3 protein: CASSQGFLGNTEAFF
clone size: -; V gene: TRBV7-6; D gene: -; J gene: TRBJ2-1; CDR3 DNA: TGTGCCAGCAGCCCCCTAGGGGTTGGAAGCAATGAGCAGTTCTTC; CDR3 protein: CASSPLGVGSNEQFF
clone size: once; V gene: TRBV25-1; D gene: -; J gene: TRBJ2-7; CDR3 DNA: TGTGCCAGCAGTCCGGCGGGGACAAAGATCTACGAGCAGTACTTC; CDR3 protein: CASSPAGTKIYEQYF
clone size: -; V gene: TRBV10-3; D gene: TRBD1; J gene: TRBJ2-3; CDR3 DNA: TGTGCCATCAGGGCCCCGGGACAGGGGACAGATACGCAGTATTTT; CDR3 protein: CAIRAPGQGTDTQYF
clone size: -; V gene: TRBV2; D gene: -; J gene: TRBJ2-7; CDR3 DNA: TGTGCCAGCAGTGATTTGAAGATCCGGGGGTTGAACGAGCAGTACTTC; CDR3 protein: CASSDLKIRGLNEQYF
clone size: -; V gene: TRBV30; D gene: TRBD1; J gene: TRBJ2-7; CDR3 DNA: TGTGCCTGGAGTGGACAGGGGGCCTCCTACGAGCAGTACTTC; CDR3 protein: CAWSGQGASYEQYF
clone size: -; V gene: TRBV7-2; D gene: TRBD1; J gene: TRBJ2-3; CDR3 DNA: TGTGCCAGCAGCCTGGACAGGGCTGGCACAGATACGCAGTATTTT; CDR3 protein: CASSLDRAGTDTQYF
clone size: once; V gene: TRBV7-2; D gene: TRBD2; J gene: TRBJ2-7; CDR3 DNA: TGTGCCAGCAGCCCACGGACTAGCGGGAGAGGTTATTCCGAGCAGTACTTC; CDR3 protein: CASSPRTSGRGYSEQYF
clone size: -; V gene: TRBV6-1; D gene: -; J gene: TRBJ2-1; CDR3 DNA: TGTGCCAGCAGCACACTAGGAAGCCTCAATGAGCAGTTCTTC; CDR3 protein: CASSTLGSLNEQFF
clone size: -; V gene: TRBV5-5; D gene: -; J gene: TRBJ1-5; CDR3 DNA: TGTGCCAGCAGCTTGCTAATCCCCAATCAGCCCCAGCATTTT; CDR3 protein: CASSLLIPNQPQHF
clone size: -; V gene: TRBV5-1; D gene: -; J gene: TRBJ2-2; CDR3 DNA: TGCGCCAGCAGACCGGGTATGGAGGATAGGAAGTTTTTT; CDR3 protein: CASRPGMEDRKFF
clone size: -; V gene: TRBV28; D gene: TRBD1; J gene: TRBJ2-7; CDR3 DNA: TGTGCCAGCAGAAATCCGGGACAGAGTTACGAGCAGTACTTC; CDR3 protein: CASRNPGQSYEQYF
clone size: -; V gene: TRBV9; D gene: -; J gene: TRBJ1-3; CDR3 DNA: TGTGCCAGCAGCGGACAGGCCTCTGGAAACACCATATATTTT; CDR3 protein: CASSGQASGNTIYF
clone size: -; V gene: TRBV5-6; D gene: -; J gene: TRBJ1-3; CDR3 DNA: TGTGCCAGCAGCTTGGGTCGGGACTACTCTGGAAACACCATATATTTT; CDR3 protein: CASSLGRDYSGNTIYF
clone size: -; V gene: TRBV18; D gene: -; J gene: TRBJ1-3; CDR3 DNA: TGTGCCAGCTCACCAGTTCAGGGGAGCTCTGGAAACACCATATATTTT; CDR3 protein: CASSPVQGSSGNTIYF
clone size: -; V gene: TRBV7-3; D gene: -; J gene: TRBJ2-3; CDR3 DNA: TGTGCCAGCAGCTTAGGGTCCCGCACAGATACGCAGTATTTT; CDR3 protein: CASSLGSRTDTQYF
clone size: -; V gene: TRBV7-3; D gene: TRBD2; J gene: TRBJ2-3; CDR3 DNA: TGTGCCAGCAGCCGTATGGCGGGAGGGAACACAGATACGCAGTATTTT; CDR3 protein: CASSRMAGGNTDTQYF
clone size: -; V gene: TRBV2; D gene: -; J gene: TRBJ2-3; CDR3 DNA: TGTGCCAGCAGTCCCCAGAGCGATACGCAGTATTTT; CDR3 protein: CASSPQSDTQYF
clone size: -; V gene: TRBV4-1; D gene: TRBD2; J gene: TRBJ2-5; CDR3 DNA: TGCGCCAGCAGCCCGGGACTAGCGGGAGGGACTGAGACCCAGTACTTC; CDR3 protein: CASSPGLAGGTETQYF
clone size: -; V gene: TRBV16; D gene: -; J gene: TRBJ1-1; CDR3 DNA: TGTGCCAGCAGCCCACCCGGGAGGGTAGGGGGTGAAGCTTTCTTT; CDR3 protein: CASSPPGRVGGEAFF
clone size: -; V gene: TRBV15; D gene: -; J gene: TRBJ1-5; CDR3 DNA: TGTGCCACCAGCAGAGATCGGAGCGGGGGCGATCAGCCCCAGCATTTT; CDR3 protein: CATSRDRSGGDQPQHF
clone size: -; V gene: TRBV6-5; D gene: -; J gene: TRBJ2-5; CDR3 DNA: TGTGCCAGCAGATACCAAGAGACCCAGTACTTC; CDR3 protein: CASRYQETQYF
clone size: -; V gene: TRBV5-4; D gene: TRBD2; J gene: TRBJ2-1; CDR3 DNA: TGTGCCAGCAGAGCCGGGGGGACTAGCGCTACGAAATACGATGAGCAGTTCTTC; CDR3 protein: CASRAGGTSATKYDEQFF